These 23 T cell receptor beta chains were all obtained from the same sample, sequenced in a study of blood T cell repertoires in COVID-19. This table comes from immunoSEQ multiplex PCR, and its TCRdb copy is limited to in-frame clones, with some not included. The data contain more than 250,000 clones, under 95% of them singletons. Sequences were obtained from PBMCs or T cells enriched from blood (not recorded which). These receptor sequences come from a woman aged 25 to 39 who had recovered from COVID-19.

The chain carries TRBV4-3 and TRBJ1-2, with a weak D call TRBD1 (6 bases). The CDR3 extends over 13 amino acids. Trimming left V 4 bases short and J 2 bases short, with 8 bases between. The germline gives CDR1 LGHNA, CDR2 YSLEER. The CDR3 nucleotides read TGCGCCAGCAGCCCGCAGGGGAACTATGGCTACACCTTC. Protein product: CASSPQGNYGYTF.

The chain is built from TRBV6-2 or TRBV6-3 and TRBJ1-1; 7 nucleotides line up with TRBD1. CDR1 is MNHEY, CDR2 SVGEGT, per germline. This CDR3 is 15 amino acids long. V shed 6 bases, J shed 5 bases, and the junction held 12 bases outside the gene matches. CDR3 bases: TGTGCCAGCAGCAGTACTACAGGGGCAGAGACTGAAGCTTTCTTT. This gives the protein CASSSTTGAETEAFF.

The genes are TRBV4-3 and TRBJ2-2; no clear D gene. The CDR3 is 15 amino acids. V lost 1 base to trimming and J lost 2 bases, with 8 bases between them. Per the germline V gene, CDR1 is LGHNA and CDR2 is YSLEER. In DNA, the CDR3 is TGCGCCAGCAGCCAAGTATTACTAAACACCGGGGAGCTGTTTTTT. Its protein product is CASSQVLLNTGELFF.

V is TRBV7-8 and J is TRBJ2-7, with 7 bases identical to TRBD1. This CDR3 has 15 amino acids. Germline trimming cut 1 base from V and 5 bases from J; bases unmatched to any gene: 8. Germline CDR1 and CDR2: SGHVS and FQNEAQ. Written as DNA, the CDR3 is TGTGCCAGCAGCTTAGGCCATGACAGGGCCCACGAGCAGTACTTC. Translated, it gives CASSLGHDRAHEQYF.

This chain connects TRBV4-1 to TRBJ1-6, with 7 bases matching TRBD1. The V gene's germline CDR1 is MGHRA and CDR2 YSYEKL. J was trimmed by 6 bases and V by 4 bases; bases with no gene match: 3. The CDR3 loop spans 14 amino acids. The CDR3, as DNA: TGCGCCAGCAGCCGGACAGGCGCTAATTCACCCCTCCACTTT. Its translation is CASSRTGANSPLHF.

In its sample, this clone was seen once. This chain uses TRBV18 with TRBJ1-2; D is unresolved. Trimming pared 2 bases from V and 3 bases from J, leaving 10 bases between. CDR3 length: 14 amino acids. CDR1 KGHSH and CDR2 LQKENI come from the germline V gene. Here the CDR3 DNA reads TGTGCCAGCTCACCAAAGCGGAACGACTATGGCTACACCTTC. Its protein is CASSPKRNDYGYTF.

The V and J genes are TRBV3-1 (or the pseudogene TRBV3-2) and TRBJ1-5; 9 bases are shared with TRBD1. The CDR3 covers 15 residues. The germline V gene has CDR1 LGHDT and CDR2 YNNKEL (reference sequence). V lost 4 bases and J lost 5; bases outside the gene matches: 6. The CDR3 sequence is CASSLGTGRDQPQHF. For the CDR3, the DNA is TGTGCCAGCAGCCTTGGGACAGGGAGGGATCAGCCCCAGCATTTT.

The chain has TRBV5-8 and TRBJ1-6, with TRBD1 matching over 7 bases. Germline V CDR1 and CDR2: SGHTS, YDEGEE. The V and J ends lost 4 bases and 8 bases, in that order; junction bases with no gene match: 9. This CDR3 spans 15 amino acids. CDR3: CASSGQDLGYSPLHF. DNA for the CDR3: TGTGCCAGCAGCGGACAGGACCTCGGATATTCACCCCTCCACTTT.

This clone was counted a few times. This chain joins TRBV18 and TRBJ1-1; the match to TRBD1 covers 7 bases. CDR1 is KGHSH, CDR2 LQKENI, per germline. V shed 4 bases, J shed 0 bases, and the junction held 8 bases outside the gene matches. The CDR3 sequence is 16 residues long. The CDR3 DNA is TGTGCCAGCTCACGACAACCGGGACAGCTGAACACTGAAGCTTTCTTT. This gives the protein CASSRQPGQLNTEAFF.

The chain recombines TRBV28 with TRBJ1-1; a weak D match, TRBD1 (6 bases). Germline lookup yields CDR1 MDHEN and CDR2 SYDVKM. CDR3 length: 12 residues. Trimming pared 2 bases from V and 12 bases from J, leaving 13 bases between. The CDR3 protein is CASSLSRGPPFF. The CDR3 DNA reads TGTGCCAGCAGTTTAAGCAGGGGACCCCCTTTCTTT.

The rearrangement links TRBV28 to TRBJ1-3; a weak D match, TRBD1 (5 bases). The CDR3 loop spans 15 amino acids. V lost 7 bases to trimming and J lost 2 bases, with 15 bases between them. The germline gives CDR1 MDHEN, CDR2 SYDVKM. The CDR3 DNA is TGTGCCAGCACCCCTACCTCGGGGGCTGGAAACACCATATATTTT. Translation gives CASTPTSGAGNTIYF.

The chain joins TRBV18 to TRBJ2-1, with 7 bases matching TRBD1. Germline V gene data show CDR1 as KGHSH and CDR2 as LQKENI. The CDR3 length is 14 residues. V was pared by 8 bases and J by 1 base, with 5 bases of the junction left unmatched. The CDR3 DNA follows: TGTGCCAGCGCGAGGGACAGATCCTACAATGAGCAGTTCTTC. It translates to CASARDRSYNEQFF.

This chain connects TRBV4-2 to TRBJ1-2; possible D gene TRBD1, 6 bases. There are 14 residues in the CDR3. The V gene's germline CDR1 is LGHNA and CDR2 YNFKEQ. Between the trimmed V and J ends, which lost 6 bases and 4 bases, there was a span of 15 bases. The CDR3 loop is CASRRATGLYGYTF. For the CDR3, the DNA is TGTGCCAGCAGACGCGCGACAGGTCTCTATGGCTACACCTTC.

In DNA form, the CDR3 reads TGTGCCAGCAGTTTATCCGGGGGAGGGGGAGGAGAAAAACTGTTTTTT. Encoded protein: CASSLSGGGGGEKLFF. The gene calls are TRBV28 and TRBJ1-4; possible D gene TRBD1, 6 bases. The CDR3 loop spans 16 amino acids. CDR1 and CDR2 from the germline V gene are MDHEN and SYDVKM. Trimming stripped 1 base from V and 8 bases from J, with 17 bases between.

The chain links TRBV19 to TRBJ1-5; D is unresolved. This CDR3 spans 17 amino acids. CDR1 LNHDA and CDR2 SQIVND come from the germline V gene (reference sequence). Deletions cut 5 bases from V and 3 bases from J, with 20 bases between. CDR3 sequence (DNA): TGTGCCAGTAGTCGTGTGGGGAGGAAGGAGGTCAATCAGCCCCAGCATTTT. Translated, it gives CASSRVGRKEVNQPQHF.

The chain recombines TRBV19 with TRBJ1-1; D remains unclear. Looked up from germline, CDR1 is LNHDA and CDR2 is SQIVND (reference sequence). V shed 3 bases and J shed 0 bases, with 11 bases lying between them. This CDR3 region has 15 residues. This chain's CDR3 is CASSILGRVNTEAFF. The CDR3 DNA reads as TGTGCCAGTAGTATTCTAGGTAGAGTGAACACTGAAGCTTTCTTT.

This clone was seen a single time. The chain combines TRBV5-4 with TRBJ2-3; a weak D match, TRBD1 (6 bases). V dropped 5 bases and J dropped 6 bases, with 13 bases sitting between them. The CDR3 is made up of 13 amino acids. The germline V gene encodes CDR1 SGHNT and CDR2 YYREEE (reference sequence). CDR3 sequence: CASSPRQEDTQYF. DNA for the CDR3: TGTGCCAGCAGTCCTAGACAGGAGGATACGCAGTATTTT.

The chain is built from TRBV28 and TRBJ2-6; a possible D gene is TRBD1 (6 bases). The ends were cut back, 6 bases at V and 4 bases at J, with 13 bases in the middle. Germline V lookup: CDR1 MDHEN, CDR2 SYDVKM. There are 15 residues in the CDR3. The CDR3 DNA follows: TGTGCCAGCAGATACAGGGCCCGGGGGGCCAACGTCCTGACTTTC. Translating it yields CASRYRARGANVLTF.

The V and J genes are TRBV19 and TRBJ2-4, with 9 bases fitting TRBD2. The CDR3 has 19 amino acids. Germline V gives CDR1 LNHDA, CDR2 SQIVND (reference sequence). V was pared by 3 bases and J by 1 base, with 13 bases of the junction left unmatched. CDR3 bases: TGTGCCAGTAGTATCGGACTAGCGAGGGGGGGAGTGGCCAAAAACATTCAGTACTTC. Residues: CASSIGLARGGVAKNIQYF.

The chain is built from TRBV7-6 and TRBJ1-1, with D unresolved. Trimming took off 8 bases at V and 1 base at J, with 14 bases between the two ends. The CDR3 has 14 residues. Germline loops: CDR1 SGHVS, CDR2 FNYEAQ. CDR3 sequence: CASPSEAANTEAFF. The DNA of the CDR3 is TGTGCCAGCCCCAGTGAGGCTGCGAACACTGAAGCTTTCTTT.

This chain joins TRBV7-9 and TRBJ1-4; TRBD1 aligns across 10 bases. Germline V gives CDR1 SEHNR, CDR2 FQNEAQ (reference sequence). V was pared by 5 bases and J by 0 bases, with 6 bases of the junction left unmatched. The CDR3 has 17 residues. This CDR3 reads CASSPGQGPPTNEKLFF. Here the CDR3 DNA reads TGTGCCAGCAGCCCGGGACAGGGGCCACCAACTAATGAAAAACTGTTTTTT.

The J gene is TRBJ2-7, the V gene TRBV5-1, with a weak D call TRBD1 (5 bases). Germline CDR1 SGHRS, CDR2 YFSETQ. The CDR3 covers 13 residues. The V and J ends lost 5 bases and 7 bases respectively, with 16 bases between them. The CDR3 region is CASSGQGMGEQYF. In DNA form, the CDR3 reads TGCGCCAGCAGTGGGCAGGGAATGGGAGAGCAGTACTTC.

The rearrangement joins TRBV6-5 to TRBJ1-3; maybe TRBD1 (5 bases). Deletions cut 4 bases from V and 2 bases from J, with 12 bases between. The CDR3 length is 15 residues. Germline values: CDR1 MNHEY, CDR2 SVGAGI. The CDR3 nucleotides read TGTGCCAGCAGTTCAGGGATGTCTCCTGGAAACACCATATATTTT. It is translated as CASSSGMSPGNTIYF.